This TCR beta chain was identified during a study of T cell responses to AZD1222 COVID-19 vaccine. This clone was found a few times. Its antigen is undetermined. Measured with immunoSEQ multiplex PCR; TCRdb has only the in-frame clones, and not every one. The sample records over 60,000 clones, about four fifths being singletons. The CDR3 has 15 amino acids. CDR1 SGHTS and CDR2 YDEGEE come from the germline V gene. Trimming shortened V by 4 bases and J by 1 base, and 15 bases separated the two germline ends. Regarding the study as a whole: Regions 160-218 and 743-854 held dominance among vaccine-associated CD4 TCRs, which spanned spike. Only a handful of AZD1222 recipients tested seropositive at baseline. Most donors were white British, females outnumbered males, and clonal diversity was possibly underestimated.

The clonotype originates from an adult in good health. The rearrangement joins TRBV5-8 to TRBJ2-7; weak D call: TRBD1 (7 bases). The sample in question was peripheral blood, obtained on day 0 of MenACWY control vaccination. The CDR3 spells CASSLRDSGSYEQYF. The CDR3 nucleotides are TGTGCCAGCAGCCTCCGGGACAGCGGGTCCTACGAGCAGTACTTC.